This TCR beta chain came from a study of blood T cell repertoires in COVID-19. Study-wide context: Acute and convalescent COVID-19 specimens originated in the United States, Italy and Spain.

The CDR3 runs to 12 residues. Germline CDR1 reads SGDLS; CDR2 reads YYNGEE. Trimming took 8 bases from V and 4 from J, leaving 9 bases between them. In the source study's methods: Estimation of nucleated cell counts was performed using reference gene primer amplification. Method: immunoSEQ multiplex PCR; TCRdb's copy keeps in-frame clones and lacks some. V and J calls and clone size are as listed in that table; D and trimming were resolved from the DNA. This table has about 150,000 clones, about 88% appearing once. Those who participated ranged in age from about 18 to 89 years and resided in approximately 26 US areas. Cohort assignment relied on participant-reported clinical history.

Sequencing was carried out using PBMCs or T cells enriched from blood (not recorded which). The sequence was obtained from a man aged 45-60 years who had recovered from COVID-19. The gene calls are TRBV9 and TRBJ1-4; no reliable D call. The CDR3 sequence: CARARSNEKLFF. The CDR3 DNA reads TGTGCCAGGGCCCGAAGTAATGAAAAACTGTTTTTT.